A single sample is the source of the 28 T cell receptor beta chains below, sequenced in a study of blood T cells in healthy people across ages. The use of a sample-barcoded 5' primer and a J-beta primer mix characterized a second PCR of roughly 6 to 12 cycles. TCRdb re-called the 5' RACE reads with MiXCR, one entry per CDR3 protein. This sample has around 1,000,000 distinct CDR3 sequences, with approximately 26% found just once. The sample also formed part of further work on T cells of mothers and their children.

Sequencing was performed on blood. The receptors originated from a girl aged 2 to 10 in good health.

This clonotype occurred a few times. This chain links TRBV28 with TRBJ1-2; perhaps TRBD1 as D (5 bases). Trimming cost V 7 bases and J 3 bases, with 24 bases left between them. There are 17 residues in the CDR3. CDR1 MDHEN and CDR2 SYDVKM come from the germline V gene. As DNA, the CDR3 is TGTGCCAGCACCCCTCGTGGCTACTCGGGGGGTTACTATGGCTACACCTTC. Its protein is CASTPRGYSGGYYGYTF.

This chain links TRBV20-1 with TRBJ2-5, with 9 bases fitting TRBD2. The DNA end is a closer match to TRBJ2-7, so the J assignment may be wrong. Germline values: CDR1 DFQATT, CDR2 SNEGSKA (reference sequence). The CDR3 covers 14 residues. The CDR3 sequence: CSAFSPGLAYEQYF. The CDR3 region has the DNA TGCAGTGCTTTTTCGCCGGGACTAGCTTACGAGCAGTACTTC.

This sequence joins TRBV3-1 and TRBJ1-1; the D is unclear. CDR1 and CDR2 (germline): LGHDT, YNNKEL (reference sequence). The CDR3 consists of 14 residues. V was shortened by 1 base and J by 4 bases, with 10 bases between the two germline ends. The CDR3 is CASSQVGRGTEAFF. CDR3 in DNA: TGTGCCAGCAGCCAAGTGGGTCGGGGCACTGAAGCTTTCTTT.

There are a few counts of this clonotype. The chain links TRBV7-3 to TRBJ2-7, with D hard to call. The germline gives CDR1 SGHTA, CDR2 FQGTGA. Trimming removed 2 bases at V and 3 bases at J, with 8 bases between. There are 13 residues in the CDR3. CDR3 amino acids: CASSLWYGYEQYF. The CDR3 DNA is TGTGCCAGCAGCTTATGGTACGGCTACGAGCAGTACTTC.

The chain combines TRBV29-1 with TRBJ2-3; a possible D gene is TRBD1 (5 bases). The CDR3 is made up of 13 amino acids. Trimming took off 0 bases at V and 4 bases at J, with 8 bases between the two ends. Germline-derived CDR1 and CDR2 are SQVTM and ANQGSEA. The CDR3 is CSVEEGHSDTQYF. The CDR3 nucleotides are TGCAGCGTTGAAGAGGGGCATTCAGATACGCAGTATTTT.

The CDR3 region is CASSPRGGDQETQYF. The CDR3 coding sequence is TGTGCCAGCAGCCCGCGGGGGGGGGACCAAGAGACCCAGTACTTC. This chain links TRBV11-2 with TRBJ2-5; 9 nucleotides align to TRBD2. The CDR3 spans 15 residues. V was pared by 5 bases and J by 0 bases, with 4 bases of the junction left unmatched. Per the germline V gene, CDR1 is SGHAT and CDR2 is FQNNGV.

This clonotype was recorded a few times. The chain is built from TRBV19 and TRBJ1-4; possible D gene TRBD1, 5 bases. The V and J ends lost 8 bases and 8 bases respectively, with 12 bases between them. CDR3 length equals 12 residues. Germline loops: CDR1 LNHDA, CDR2 SQIVND (reference sequence). Here the CDR3 DNA reads TGTGCCAGTGAGCAGGGAGGGGAAAAACTGTTTTTT. This translates into CASEQGGEKLFF. The full variable domain, in which reference TRBV19 and TRBJ1-4 provide the parts outside the CDR3, is DGGITQSPKYLFRKEGQNVTLSCEQNLNHDAMYWYRQDPGQGLRLIYYSQIVNDFQKGDIAEGYSVSREKKESFPLTVTSAQKNPTAFYLCASEQGGEKLFFGSGTQLSVL.

CDR3 residues: CASSAPTSGRVVNEQFF. The CDR3 DNA is TGTGCCAGCAGTGCCCCGACTAGCGGGAGGGTCGTCAATGAGCAGTTCTTC. V is TRBV2 and J is TRBJ2-1, with 14 bases aligning to TRBD2. In germline, CDR1 is SNHLY, CDR2 FYNNEI. CDR3 size: 17 residues. Unmatched junction bases numbered 8, after V lost 4 bases and J lost 6 bases.

V is TRBV2 and J is TRBJ2-1; maybe TRBD2 (6 bases). The CDR3 runs to 10 residues. V shed 2 bases and J shed 15 bases, with 8 bases lying between them. Germline values: CDR1 SNHLY, CDR2 FYNNEI. CDR3 in amino acids: CASSEREVFF. Here the CDR3 DNA reads TGTGCCAGCAGTGAAAGGGAGGTGTTCTTC.

The chain uses TRBV20-1 and TRBJ1-3; perhaps TRBD1 as D (6 bases). The V and J ends lost 1 base and 2 bases respectively, with 21 bases between them. Looked up from germline, CDR1 is DFQATT and CDR2 is SNEGSKA (reference sequence). The CDR3 is 18 amino acids. For the CDR3, the DNA is TGCAGTGCTAGAGGCACTTCAGGCAGGGGCTATACTGGAAACACCATATATTTT. Amino acid sequence: CSARGTSGRGYTGNTIYF.

A note on this clonotype: Germline and junction disagree at one end, which may indicate a read error. J is TRBJ1-1 and V is TRBV15; D ambiguous. Germline-derived CDR1 and CDR2 are LNHNV and YYDKDF (reference sequence). The CDR3 has 12 residues. CDR3 nucleotides: TGTGCCACCAGCAGAGATACCGCTGAGGCTTTCTTT. Translating gives CATSRDTAEAFF. Together with reference TRBV15 and TRBJ1-1, the CDR3 gives the full variable domain: DAMVIQNPRYQVTQFGKPVTLSCSQTLNHNVMYWYQQKSSQAPKLLFHYYDKDFNNEADTPDNFQSRRPNTSFCFLDIRSPGLGDTAMYLCATSRDTAEAFFGQGTRLTVV.

The chain has TRBV29-1 and TRBJ1-1; TRBD1 is a possible D gene (5 bases). The germline V gene encodes CDR1 SQVTM and CDR2 ANQGSEA. Trimming left V 5 bases short and J 4 bases short, with 17 bases between. The CDR3 totals 14 residues. The CDR3 DNA reads TGCAGCGTTTCGGACCCGAGGGGCGGCACTGAAGCTTTCTTT. Translation: CSVSDPRGGTEAFF.

The CDR3 DNA is TGTGCCAGCAGCCACGGACAGGGGGTTAAACACACCTTC. Its protein product is CASSHGQGVKHTF. J is TRBJ1-2 and V is TRBV3-1, with 10 bases identical to TRBD1. CDR1 is LGHDT, CDR2 YNNKEL, per germline (reference sequence). The CDR3 covers 13 residues. The trim removed 3 bases at V and 12 bases at J, leaving 7 bases unmatched. Full variable domain (missing parts from reference TRBV3-1 and TRBJ1-2): DTAVSQTPKYLVTQMGNDKSIKCEQNLGHDTMYWYKQDSKKFLKIMFSYNNKELIINETVPNRFSPKSPDKAHLNLHINSLELGDSAVYFCASSHGQGVKHTFGSGTRLTVV.

The chain combines TRBV20-1 with TRBJ1-2; the D gene is possibly TRBD1 (5 bases). Germline values: CDR1 DFQATT, CDR2 SNEGSKA (reference sequence). The CDR3 is 11 residues long. Trimming took 7 bases from V and 8 from J, leaving 14 bases between them. This CDR3 reads CSVGAVEGYTF. CDR3 DNA: TGCAGTGTAGGGGCAGTAGAAGGCTACACCTTC.

CDR3 in amino acids: CSVAGTSGRPSQETQYF. The CDR3 DNA is TGCAGCGTAGCCGGGACTAGCGGGAGGCCCTCCCAAGAGACCCAGTACTTC. The rearrangement links TRBV29-1 to TRBJ2-5, with 15 bases aligning to TRBD2. Germline-derived CDR1 and CDR2 are SQVTM and ANQGSEA. With V trimmed by 6 bases and J by 1 base, 9 bases remained unmatched. The CDR3 contains 17 residues.

This rearrangement joins TRBV7-9 to TRBJ1-4; maybe TRBD1 (6 bases). V was clipped by 5 bases and J by 8 bases, with 18 bases between them. The germline V gene encodes CDR1 SEHNR and CDR2 FQNEAQ (reference sequence). The CDR3 consists of 15 residues. This CDR3 reads CASSQTQGLREKLFF. The CDR3 nucleotides are TGTGCCAGCAGCCAAACTCAGGGGTTGAGAGAAAAACTGTTTTTT.

This clonotype was seen more than once but under ten times. V and J are TRBV6-5 and TRBJ2-5; 14 bases map to TRBD2. Losses at the gene ends were 4 bases for V and 5 bases for J; bases not matched to a gene: 6. Germline lookup yields CDR1 MNHEY and CDR2 SVGAGI. This CDR3 has 16 residues. Here the CDR3 reads CASSWRLAGGRETQYF. CDR3 nucleotide sequence: TGTGCCAGCAGTTGGCGACTAGCGGGGGGGCGGGAGACCCAGTACTTC.

The chain couples TRBV15 to TRBJ2-3; D remains ambiguous. Germline V gene sequence: CDR1 LNHNV, CDR2 YYDKDF (reference sequence). The V gene lost 0 bases and the J gene lost 11 bases, with 15 bases spanning the gap. The CDR3 spans 14 residues. This CDR3 is CATSRESEFPEQYF. CDR3 in DNA: TGTGCCACCAGCAGAGAGTCCGAGTTTCCGGAGCAGTATTTT.

The chain joins TRBV5-6 to TRBJ2-5, with D possibly TRBD2 on 5 matching bases. The germline V gene has CDR1 SGHDT and CDR2 YYEEEE. Deletions cut 2 bases from V and 5 bases from J, with 16 bases between. The CDR3 runs 15 residues. CDR3 region: CASSLRGNLRETQYF. In DNA, the CDR3 is TGTGCCAGCAGCTTACGGGGAAATCTTCGGGAGACCCAGTACTTC.

This clonotype appeared a few times. The chain is built from TRBV29-1 and TRBJ2-7; TRBD1 agrees at 9 bases. With V trimmed by 6 bases and J by 5 bases, 11 bases remained unmatched. This CDR3 has 14 residues. The germline gives CDR1 SQVTM, CDR2 ANQGSEA. The CDR3 region is CSVELWDRVNEQYF. The CDR3 DNA is TGCAGCGTCGAACTTTGGGACAGGGTAAACGAGCAGTACTTC.

This clonotype was detected ten times or more. The rearrangement links TRBV15 to TRBJ2-5, with TRBD2 matching 7 bases. Judging by the DNA end, TRBJ2-7 fits better; the J call may be wrong. Germline V lookup: CDR1 LNHNV, CDR2 YYDKDF (reference sequence). The CDR3 runs to 14 residues. The CDR3 DNA reads TGTGCCACCAGCAGATCGGGAGGCCTCGACGAGCAGTACTTC. This encodes CATSRSGGLDEQYF.

The J gene is TRBJ2-5, the V gene TRBV5-1; a weak D match, TRBD1 (5 bases). The DNA end lines up better with TRBJ2-1; the J call may be wrong. This CDR3 has 16 residues. The V gene's germline CDR1 is SGHRS and CDR2 YFSETQ. The CDR3 reads CASSLGTDSLYNEQFF. The DNA of the CDR3 is TGCGCCAGCAGCTTGGGAACAGACAGCCTTTACAATGAGCAGTTCTTC.

This clonotype was observed a handful of times. The genes are TRBV5-1 and TRBJ2-1; 8 bases map to TRBD1. In germline, CDR1 is SGHRS, CDR2 YFSETQ. Trimming removed 2 bases from V and 5 bases from J; junction bases left unmatched: 6. The CDR3 runs 15 residues. This CDR3 reads CASSFRQGSNNEQFF. The CDR3 region has the DNA TGCGCCAGCAGCTTCCGACAGGGGTCTAACAATGAGCAGTTCTTC.

CDR3 nucleotide sequence: TGTGCCAGCAGTCCGACGGACAACCATGAAAAACTGTTTTTT. As protein: CASSPTDNHEKLFF. The chain recombines TRBV12-3 or TRBV12-4 with TRBJ1-4; D possibly corresponds to TRBD1 (5 bases). The CDR3 loop spans 14 amino acids. Trimming pared 5 bases from V and 6 bases from J, leaving 13 bases between.

The V gene is TRBV6-1, the J gene TRBJ2-5; 9 bases align to TRBD1. The J call may be incorrect, as the DNA end agrees better with TRBJ2-1. Germline V gene sequence: CDR1 MNHNS, CDR2 SASEGT. The CDR3 is 14 residues long. CDR3 region: CASIGTGKADEQFF. In DNA form, the CDR3 reads TGTGCCAGCATCGGGACAGGGAAGGCGGATGAGCAGTTCTTC.

This chain links TRBV7-9 with TRBJ2-7; D possibly corresponds to TRBD2 (6 bases). CDR3 length equals 13 residues. Trimming left V 5 bases short and J 5 bases short, with 13 bases between. Germline CDR1 is SEHNR and CDR2 is FQNEAQ (reference sequence). CDR3 DNA: TGTGCCAGCAGCCCGCCCGGGAGCGACGAGCAGTACTTC. It encodes CASSPPGSDEQYF.

As concerns this clonotype: The junction departs from germline at one end; a sequencing error may be responsible. The chain recombines TRBV9 with TRBJ1-6; D ambiguous. Germline V CDR1 and CDR2: SGDLS, YYNGEE. The CDR3 runs to 15 residues. CDR3 protein: CASSVEGFYDSPLHF. The CDR3, as DNA: TGTGCCAGCAGCGTAGAAGGATTCTATGATTCACCCCTCCACTTT.

This clonotype was counted only a few times. The chain uses TRBV28 and TRBJ2-5, with 8 bases that match TRBD1. The J call may be in error: the DNA end matches TRBJ2-7 better. Germline CDR1 is MDHEN and CDR2 is SYDVKM. This CDR3 comprises 16 residues. Here the CDR3 DNA reads TGTGCCAGCAGTGGACGTCCGGGACAGGAGCTCTACGAGCAGTACTTC. It translates to CASSGRPGQELYEQYF.